A single sample gave rise to the 22 T cell receptor beta chains below, sequenced in a study of regulatory T cells in long-lasting Graves disease. Time point specified: newly diagnosed GD, antithyroid drugs for less than 3 months. Isolated PBMC RNA provided the starting material for the TCR library. iRepertoire HTBI primers and Arm-PCR of CDR3 regions built TCR beta libraries. TCRdb reprocessed the multiplex PCR reads via MiXCR and lists one record per CDR3 protein. The sample has fewer than 350,000 distinct CDR3 sequences; 15% to 20% are singletons. Sequenced material: peripheral blood mononuclear cells (PBMCs), taken at new diagnosis, from a patient treated with antithyroid drugs. These receptors were taken from a female donor with Graves disease.

In its sample, this clonotype was seen many times. The CDR3 bases are TGTGCCAGTATAAGCCTTTTCGGTGGGAGCAATCAGCCCCAGCATTTT. It codes for CASISLFGGSNQPQHF. The chain is built from TRBV19 and TRBJ1-5, with unresolved D. V lost 7 bases, J lost 1 base, and 17 bases lay in between. Germline V CDR1 and CDR2: LNHDA, SQIVND (reference sequence). The CDR3 is 16 amino acids.

This clonotype has ten or more counts. CDR3 coding DNA: TGTGCCAGCAGTTGGAGAACGTACAATGAGCAGTTCTTC. Protein sequence: CASSWRTYNEQFF. V gene TRBV12-3 or TRBV12-4 combines with J gene TRBJ2-1; D is ambiguous. This CDR3 contains 13 residues. V lost 4 bases and J 4 bases, leaving 8 bases between the germline ends.

This clonotype was observed many times. The chain is built from TRBV20-1 and TRBJ2-3; D is undetermined. The CDR3 has 15 amino acids. In germline, CDR1 is DFQATT, CDR2 SNEGSKA (reference sequence). Trimming took 0 bases from V and 2 from J, leaving 12 bases between them. In DNA, the CDR3 is TGCAGTGCTAGAGATAGAATCGCGGCCACAGATACGCAGTATTTT. Its protein product is CSARDRIAATDTQYF.

This clonotype was seen once. A far larger clone is a single base away, which makes a read error likely. V usage is TRBV2 and J usage is TRBJ2-7; 13 bases are a match to TRBD2. This CDR3 contains 14 residues. Germline loops: CDR1 SNHLY, CDR2 FYNNEI. J gave up 7 bases and V 9 bases, and 9 bases lay outside the gene matches. CDR3 amino acids: CASGTSGRGNEQYF. In DNA form, the CDR3 reads TGTGCCAGTGGAACTAGCGGGAGGGGTAATGAGCAGTACTTC.

A remark on this clonotype: At one end the junction does not follow the germline gene, possibly because of a read error. V and J are TRBV7-9 and TRBJ2-1; the match to TRBD2 covers 14 bases. Germline loops: CDR1 SEHNR, CDR2 FQNEAQ (reference sequence). CDR3 length: 20 amino acids. The CDR3 DNA follows: TGTGCCAGCAGCCCCCTCGGGACTAGCGGGAGTAGGGGCTCCCACAATGAGCAGTTCTTC. Translating it yields CASSPLGTSGSRGSHNEQFF.

The V call is TRBV28, the J call TRBJ2-7, with D uncertain. This CDR3 has 12 residues. Germline CDR1 MDHEN, CDR2 SYDVKM. The CDR3 nucleotides read TGTGCCAGCAGCTTAGTACCCTACGAGCCGTACGTC. It yields the protein CASSLVPYEPYV.

The genes are TRBV14 and TRBJ2-3; TRBD2 agrees at 8 bases. After removal of 0 bases from V and 4 bases from J, the junction contained 6 bases not matched to a gene. This CDR3 is 16 amino acids long. Germline V lookup: CDR1 SGHDN, CDR2 FVKESK. In nucleotides, the CDR3 is TGTGCCAGCAGCCAAGAGAAGCGGGAGTTACCAGATACGCAGTATTTT. It codes for CASSQEKRELPDTQYF.

This clonotype was picked up a small number of times. V usage is TRBV5-5 and J usage is TRBJ1-3; maybe TRBD1 (5 bases). V lost 0 bases, J lost 0 bases, and 7 bases lay in between. There are 15 residues in the CDR3. CDR1 is SGHKS, CDR2 YYEKEE, per germline (reference sequence). Here the CDR3 DNA reads TGTGCCAGCAGCTTGGACAGGTTCTCTGGAAACACCATATATTTT. This sequence encodes CASSLDRFSGNTIYF. Full variable domain (missing parts from reference TRBV5-5 and TRBJ1-3): DAGVTQSPTHLIKTRGQQVTLRCSPISGHKSVSWYQQVLGQGPQFIFQYYEKEERGRGNFPDRFSARQFPNYSSELNVNALLLGDSALYLCASSLDRFSGNTIYFGEGSWLTVV.

This clonotype was seen many times. The chain links TRBV13 to TRBJ2-1; the match to TRBD2 covers 11 bases. V shed 6 bases and J 8 bases; nucleotides not matched to a gene: 9. This CDR3 is built from 15 residues. From germline, CDR1 is PRHDT and CDR2 FYEKMQ (reference sequence). Here the CDR3 reads CASRTNSGRGHEQFF. The CDR3 DNA follows: TGTGCCAGCAGAACCAATAGCGGGAGGGGGCATGAGCAGTTCTTC.

This clonotype was counted at least ten times. The rearrangement uses TRBV19 and TRBJ1-5; no clear D gene. The CDR3 has 15 residues. Trimming shortened V by 4 bases and J by 0 bases, and 10 bases separated the two germline ends. Germline assignment: CDR1 LNHDA and CDR2 SQIVND (reference sequence). CDR3 DNA: TGTGCCAGTAGTACGGGATATTATAGCAATCAGCCCCAGCATTTT. This sequence encodes CASSTGYYSNQPQHF.

This clonotype has a count of ten or more. J is TRBJ1-1 and V is TRBV6-2 or TRBV6-3; tentative D call: TRBD1 (6 bases). CDR3 size: 13 residues. V lost 10 bases, J lost 5 bases, and 17 bases lay in between. Germline V gene data show CDR1 as MNHEY and CDR2 as SVGEGT. CDR3 DNA: TGTGCCACATACTACCGAGGGGGTACTGAAGCTTTCTTT. This encodes CATYYRGGTEAFF.

Ten or more counts support this clonotype. V is TRBV19 and J is TRBJ1-1; 7 bases map to TRBD1. CDR3 length equals 16 residues. CDR1 and CDR2 from the germline V gene are LNHDA and SQIVND (reference sequence). V was pared by 6 bases and J by 0 bases, with 10 bases of the junction left unmatched. CDR3 region: CASRTGWTGMNTEAFF. CDR3 coding DNA: TGTGCCAGTAGAACTGGGTGGACAGGAATGAACACTGAAGCTTTCTTT.

V gene TRBV20-1 combines with J gene TRBJ2-7; 7 nucleotides match TRBD2. Germline loops: CDR1 DFQATT, CDR2 SNEGSKA (reference sequence). The CDR3 has 13 amino acids. The V gene end was trimmed by 8 bases and the J gene end by 2 bases; junction bases not matched to a gene: 9. CDR3 coding DNA: TGCAGTTTTTCTTCTAGCGGCACCTACGAGCAGTACTTC. Translation: CSFSSSGTYEQYF.

V usage is TRBV4-1 and J usage is TRBJ2-3; 11 bases agree with TRBD2. The CDR3 runs 17 residues. The V segment lost 2 bases and the J segment 3 bases; nucleotides outside the gene matches: 7. CDR1 is MGHRA, CDR2 YSYEKL, per germline. The CDR3 DNA follows: TGCGCCAGCAGCCAATTAGGTCTAGCGGGAGGAACAGATACGCAGTATTTT. This encodes CASSQLGLAGGTDTQYF.

This clonotype was counted ten times or more. The chain's CDR3 is CASRETGFHEQYF. CDR3 in DNA: TGTGCCAGCAGAGAGACAGGGTTCCACGAGCAGTACTTC. This chain joins TRBV28 and TRBJ2-7, with 7 bases lining up with TRBD1. The CDR3 extends over 13 amino acids. J lost 5 bases, V lost 6 bases, and 7 bases had no gene match. CDR1 and CDR2 from the germline V gene are MDHEN and SYDVKM.

A word on this clonotype: This may come from a read error, since a much larger clone is one base off. This sequence joins TRBV10-1 and TRBJ2-3; the D gene is possibly TRBD2 (6 bases). The CDR3 has 14 amino acids. CDR1 and CDR2 from the germline V gene are WNHNN and SYGVQD (reference sequence). Here the CDR3 reads CASSLGLRTDMQYF. For the CDR3, the DNA is TGCGCCAGCAGTTTGGGACTTCGTACAGATATGCAGTATTTT.

This clonotype has ten or more counts. The gene calls are TRBV2 and TRBJ2-1; D gene unclear. This CDR3 is 10 amino acids long. Trimming left V 6 bases short and J 7 bases short, with 4 bases between. Germline V gene sequence: CDR1 SNHLY, CDR2 FYNNEI. The CDR3 reads CASRGNEQFF. CDR3 coding DNA: TGTGCCAGCAGGGGTAATGAGCAGTTCTTC.

The V and J genes are TRBV5-4 and TRBJ2-7, with 8 bases aligning to TRBD2. V trimming: 0 bases; J trimming: 2 bases; junction bases outside the gene matches: 7. The CDR3 contains 16 residues. Per germline, CDR1 SGHNT and CDR2 YYREEE (reference sequence). The CDR3 loop is CASSLEQAGVAYEQYF. DNA for the CDR3: TGTGCCAGCAGCTTGGAACAAGCGGGAGTAGCCTACGAGCAGTACTTC.

This clonotype was picked up many times. DNA of the CDR3: TGTGCCAGTAGTATATGGGACAGGGGGTCCCCGGTGGATACGCAGTATTTT. Residues: CASSIWDRGSPVDTQYF. This sequence joins TRBV19 and TRBJ2-3; 11 bases are a match to TRBD1. Trimming took 2 bases from V and 6 from J; bases not matched to a gene: 10. Per germline, CDR1 LNHDA and CDR2 SQIVND (reference sequence). This CDR3 contains 17 residues.

V gene TRBV4-1 combines with J gene TRBJ2-7; 7 bases are shared with TRBD2. V lost 0 bases to trimming and J lost 7 bases; unmatched junction nucleotides: 6. Per the germline V gene, CDR1 is MGHRA and CDR2 is YSYEKL. The CDR3 contains 14 residues. CDR3 region: CASSQDGSGGEQYF. The CDR3 DNA reads TGCGCCAGCAGCCAAGATGGGTCGGGGGGTGAGCAGTACTTC.

There are many counts of this clonotype. V usage is TRBV6-1 and J usage is TRBJ2-5; 7 bases match TRBD2. The CDR3 extends over 14 amino acids. Trimming removed 5 bases from V and 2 bases from J; junction bases left unmatched: 5. Germline-derived CDR1 and CDR2 are MNHNS and SASEGT. The CDR3 region is CASSLSSGQETQYF. For the CDR3, the DNA is TGTGCCAGCAGTCTCTCTAGCGGTCAAGAGACCCAGTACTTC.

This clonotype appeared many times. This chain links TRBV9 with TRBJ2-5; the match to TRBD2 covers 9 bases. V lost 6 bases, J lost 5 bases, and 11 bases stayed unmatched. In germline, CDR1 is SGDLS, CDR2 YYNGEE. This CDR3 comprises 15 residues. The CDR3 region has the DNA TGTGCCAGCACCATGAGCGGGAGGTCAAGGGAGACCCAGTACTTC. Translating it yields CASTMSGRSRETQYF.